This T cell receptor beta chain was found in a study of blood T cell repertoires in COVID-19. Study summary: Specimens from acute and convalescent COVID-19 originated in the United States, Italy and Spain. Sources were T cells, B-cell-depleted T cells, or PBMCs; the material itself was cDNA or gDNA.

This CDR3 is 15 amino acids long. With 4 bases removed from V and 8 bases from J, the gap between germline ends came to 19 bases. Germline V lookup: CDR1 SGDLS, CDR2 YYNGEE. Original methodology: Estimation of nucleated cell counts was performed using reference gene primer amplification. The data were produced by immunoSEQ multiplex PCR, yet TCRdb's version contains in-frame clones alone and is incomplete. For V, J and clone size, that table is used; D and trimming come from the DNA. Counted here are about 210,000 clones, approximately 80% occurring once; the ten biggest clones make up roughly 6.4%. The specimen was peripheral blood. V gene TRBV9 combines with J gene TRBJ2-1; maybe TRBD2 (6 bases). This TCR was recovered from a man in his sixties with acute or convalescent COVID-19. The CDR3: CASSFLGRTGDEQFF. Here the CDR3 DNA reads TGTGCCAGCAGCTTCCTTGGGAGGACGGGGGATGAGCAGTTCTTC.